The 25 T cell receptor beta chains reported below all come from one sample, sequenced in a study of T cell responses to AZD1222 COVID-19 vaccine. Clones were sequenced by immunoSEQ multiplex PCR, and TCRdb holds only the in-frame ones, with some missing. The table records some 200,000 clones, approximately 95% of them present only once. The sample consisted of peripheral blood, taken on day 0 of AZD1222 vaccination. Every receptor here comes from an adult in good health.

The J gene is TRBJ1-2, the V gene TRBV19, with D possibly TRBD1 on 6 matching bases. CDR3 length: 15 residues. The V and J ends lost 5 bases and 0 bases respectively, with 13 bases between them. Germline loops: CDR1 LNHDA, CDR2 SQIVND (reference sequence). The CDR3 loop reads CASSRMDRANYGYTF. CDR3 coding DNA: TGTGCCAGTAGTCGGATGGACAGAGCTAACTATGGCTACACCTTC.

The rearrangement uses TRBV29-1 and TRBJ2-1; possibly TRBD1 for D (6 bases). The CDR3 sequence is 13 residues long. Deletions cut 6 bases from V and 4 bases from J, with 13 bases between. CDR1 is SQVTM and CDR2 is ANQGSEA in the germline V gene. The CDR3 reads CSVPDRPYNEQFF. The CDR3, as DNA: TGCAGCGTACCCGACAGGCCGTACAATGAGCAGTTCTTC.

This clone has just one count. The V and J genes are TRBV11-3 and TRBJ2-3, with D possibly being TRBD2 (5 bases). CDR1 and CDR2 from the germline V gene are SGHNT and YENEEA. CDR3 length: 15 amino acids. The V end lost 1 base, the J end lost 4 bases, and 12 bases lay between the germline ends. CDR3 coding DNA: TGTGCCAGCAGCTTAGGGTATTCGAGGGCAGATACGCAGTATTTT. Its protein is CASSLGYSRADTQYF.

The gene calls are TRBV7-9 and TRBJ1-5, with D unclear. The V and J ends lost 1 base and 2 bases respectively, with 9 bases between them. Per the germline V gene, CDR1 is SEHNR and CDR2 is FQNEAQ (reference sequence). This CDR3 comprises 15 residues. CDR3 DNA sequence: TGTGCCAGCAGCTTAGAATCCGGAGGCAATCAGCCCCAGCATTTT. Its translation is CASSLESGGNQPQHF.

This chain uses TRBV23-1 with TRBJ2-7; tentatively, D is TRBD2 (5 bases). TRBV23-1 is flagged as an ORF with uncertain function. Trimming left V 3 bases short and J 0 bases short, with 18 bases between. CDR3 length: 17 amino acids. The CDR3: CASSHALIALSSYEQYF. In nucleotides, the CDR3 is TGCGCCAGCAGTCACGCTCTTATAGCGCTGAGCTCCTACGAGCAGTACTTC.

Here the CDR3 DNA reads TGTGCCAGCAGTGCGGGCGGATTGAACACTGAAGCTTTCTTT. It codes for CASSAGGLNTEAFF. This chain connects TRBV2 to TRBJ1-1; D remains ambiguous. The CDR3 has 14 amino acids. Germline CDR1 is SNHLY and CDR2 is FYNNEI. V lost 4 bases and J lost 0, with 9 bases in between. Looking up the rest from reference TRBV2 and TRBJ1-1 gives the full variable domain: EPEVTQTPSHQVTQMGQEVILRCVPISNHLYFYWYRQILGQKVEFLVSFYNNEISEKSEIFDDQFSVERPDGSNFTLKIRSTKLEDSAMYFCASSAGGLNTEAFFGQGTRLTVV.

This chain joins TRBV29-1 and TRBJ2-1; TRBD1 matches 9 bases. V lost 7 bases to trimming and J lost 8 bases; unmatched junction nucleotides: 3. This CDR3 comprises 11 residues. Per the germline V gene, CDR1 is SQVTM and CDR2 is ANQGSEA. In DNA form, the CDR3 reads TGCAGCGCACAGGGGGCCCATGAGCAGTTCTTC. It encodes CSAQGAHEQFF.

CDR3 in DNA: TGTGCCACCAGCAGAGGTAGCGGGGGGGCAAGCACAGATACGCAGTATTTT. It encodes CATSRGSGGASTDTQYF. This chain connects TRBV15 to TRBJ2-3; 11 bases map to TRBD2. The V and J ends lost 1 base and 0 bases, in that order; junction bases with no gene match: 3. Germline loops: CDR1 LNHNV, CDR2 YYDKDF (reference sequence). This CDR3 has 17 amino acids.

Only a few counts were recorded for this clone. This chain links TRBV4-1 with TRBJ1-5; no reliable D call. V was cut by 3 bases and J by 9 bases, with 21 bases left in between. The CDR3 totals 16 residues. The germline V gene encodes CDR1 MGHRA and CDR2 YSYEKL. CDR3 region: CASSHPAVPLMGPQHF. In DNA form, the CDR3 reads TGCGCCAGCAGCCACCCAGCGGTACCCCTTATGGGGCCCCAGCATTTT.

The V and J genes are TRBV19 and TRBJ1-1; D unresolved. There are 14 residues in the CDR3. Per the germline V gene, CDR1 is LNHDA and CDR2 is SQIVND (reference sequence). With 3 bases removed from V and 1 base from J, the gap between germline ends came to 9 bases. The CDR3 DNA follows: TGTGCCAGTAGTATGCGACGGCCGAACACTGAAGCTTTCTTT. It encodes CASSMRRPNTEAFF.

The genes are TRBV5-4 and TRBJ2-7; perhaps D is TRBD1 or TRBD2 (6 bases each). V dropped 4 bases and J dropped 0 bases, with 23 bases sitting between them. The CDR3 contains 18 residues. Germline loops: CDR1 SGHNT, CDR2 YYREEE (reference sequence). The CDR3 loop is CASSPPTAGVGGSYEQYF. CDR3 bases: TGTGCCAGCAGCCCGCCGACCGCAGGGGTGGGGGGCTCCTACGAGCAGTACTTC. The entire variable domain, with the rest obtained from reference TRBV5-4 and TRBJ2-7, is as follows: ETGVTQSPTHLIKTRGQQVTLRCSSQSGHNTVSWYQQALGQGPQFIFQYYREEENGRGNFPPRFSGLQFPNYSSELNVNALELDDSALYLCASSPPTAGVGGSYEQYFGPGTRLTVT.

The chain recombines TRBV12-3 or TRBV12-4 with TRBJ1-1, with D hard to call. This CDR3 region has 12 residues. V gave up 3 bases and J gave up 10 bases, with 12 bases separating them. The CDR3 here is CASSLPRRLAFF. The CDR3 DNA is TGTGCCAGCAGTTTGCCTCGGAGACTAGCTTTCTTT.

The chain joins TRBV5-1 to TRBJ2-7, with 9 nucleotides matching TRBD1. V lost 4 bases and J lost 2; bases outside the gene matches: 4. Looked up from germline, CDR1 is SGHRS and CDR2 is YFSETQ. The CDR3 is made up of 14 amino acids. This chain's CDR3 is CASSPTGGAYEQYF. For the CDR3, the DNA is TGCGCCAGCAGCCCGACAGGGGGTGCCTACGAGCAGTACTTC. Complete variable domain (other parts from reference TRBV5-1 and TRBJ2-7): KAGVTQTPRYLIKTRGQQVTLSCSPISGHRSVSWYQQTPGQGLQFLFEYFSETQRNKGNFPGRFSGRQFSNSRSEMNVSTLELGDSALYLCASSPTGGAYEQYFGPGTRLTVT.

The genes are TRBV28 and TRBJ2-5; possible D gene TRBD1, 5 bases. The CDR3 runs to 12 residues. Trimming took 4 bases from V and 4 from J, leaving 7 bases between them. Germline assignment: CDR1 MDHEN and CDR2 SYDVKM. The CDR3: CASSSQGETQYF. In DNA, the CDR3 is TGTGCCAGCAGTTCCCAGGGAGAGACCCAGTACTTC.

This clone was picked up one time. V gene TRBV3-1 (or the pseudogene TRBV3-2) combines with J gene TRBJ2-2, with 7 positions matching TRBD1. The CDR3 length is 14 residues. Germline V gene lookup returns CDR1 LGHDT and CDR2 YNNKEL (reference sequence). V was clipped by 6 bases and J by 6 bases; unmatched bases: 7. The CDR3 sequence is CASRRTGAPGELFF. As DNA, the CDR3 is TGTGCCAGCAGGCGAACAGGGGCGCCCGGGGAGCTGTTTTTT.

V and J are TRBV3-1 (or the pseudogene TRBV3-2) and TRBJ1-1, with a weak D call TRBD1 (5 bases). V was cut by 0 bases and J by 4 bases, with 6 bases left in between. Per germline, CDR1 LGHDT and CDR2 YNNKEL (reference sequence). This CDR3 comprises 13 residues. The CDR3 DNA sequence: TGTGCCAGCAGCCAAGAGGGGGGCACTGAAGCTTTCTTT. Its translation: CASSQEGGTEAFF.

The chain couples TRBV12-3 or TRBV12-4 to TRBJ1-2, with TRBD1 as a possible D gene (5 bases). This CDR3 spans 13 amino acids. V dropped 8 bases and J dropped 1 base, with 11 bases sitting between them. CDR3 loop: CASGGGGNYGYTF. The CDR3 DNA is TGTGCCAGCGGGGGTGGGGGTAACTATGGCTACACCTTC.

The rearrangement links TRBV3-1 (or the pseudogene TRBV3-2) to TRBJ1-1; D may be TRBD1 (6 bases). The V and J ends lost 6 bases and 2 bases respectively, with 13 bases between them. The CDR3 length is 14 residues. CDR1 LGHDT and CDR2 YNNKEL come from the germline V gene (reference sequence). The chain's CDR3 is CASRPDRQNTEAFF. CDR3 DNA sequence: TGTGCCAGCAGACCCGACAGGCAAAACACTGAAGCTTTCTTT.

The chain combines TRBV27 with TRBJ1-1; D is unclear. V lost 2 bases to trimming and J lost 7 bases, with 11 bases between them. CDR1 MNHEY and CDR2 SMNVEV come from the germline V gene (reference sequence). The length of the CDR3 is 13 residues. CDR3: CASSLTFPGEAFF. CDR3 nucleotides: TGTGCCAGCAGTTTAACATTCCCGGGTGAAGCTTTCTTT.

V and J are TRBV5-1 and TRBJ1-2, with D hard to call. The CDR3 extends over 15 amino acids. CDR1 and CDR2 from the germline V gene are SGHRS and YFSETQ. With 2 bases removed from V and 0 bases from J, the gap between germline ends came to 11 bases. The DNA of the CDR3 is TGCGCCAGCAGCTTCAAGGGTGACACTAACTATGGCTACACCTTC. It specifies CASSFKGDTNYGYTF. Based on the CDR3 plus reference TRBV5-1 and TRBJ1-2, the full variable domain is KAGVTQTPRYLIKTRGQQVTLSCSPISGHRSVSWYQQTPGQGLQFLFEYFSETQRNKGNFPGRFSGRQFSNSRSEMNVSTLELGDSALYLCASSFKGDTNYGYTFGSGTRLTVV.

The V gene is TRBV4-1, the J gene TRBJ1-4; D is unresolved. This CDR3 has 19 residues. CDR1 is MGHRA and CDR2 is YSYEKL in the germline V gene. The V gene lost 0 bases and the J gene lost 8 bases, with 25 bases spanning the gap. The chain's CDR3 is CASSQETSVLLGDGEKLFF. CDR3 nucleotide sequence: TGCGCCAGCAGCCAAGAGACGTCAGTCCTTTTGGGAGACGGGGAAAAACTGTTTTTT.

V and J are TRBV7-6 and TRBJ2-7; D uncertain. The CDR3 length is 15 residues. V lost 2 bases and J 0 bases, leaving 11 bases between the germline ends. CDR1 and CDR2 (germline): SGHVS, FNYEAQ. CDR3 residues: CASSLRSGISYEQYF. Here the CDR3 DNA reads TGTGCCAGCAGCTTACGTTCAGGCATCTCCTACGAGCAGTACTTC.

V usage is TRBV7-9 and J usage is TRBJ1-2; D is unclear. Germline CDR1 SEHNR, CDR2 FQNEAQ (reference sequence). V was shortened by 5 bases and J by 5 bases, with 6 bases between the two germline ends. The CDR3 covers 11 residues. The CDR3 coding sequence is TGTGCCAGCAGCCCAACTTATGGCTACACCTTC. Translated: CASSPTYGYTF.

The chain joins TRBV7-8 to TRBJ2-6; a possible D gene is TRBD2 (6 bases). This CDR3 is 15 amino acids long. In germline, CDR1 is SGHVS, CDR2 FQNEAQ. V lost 7 bases and J 0 bases, leaving 10 bases between the germline ends. The CDR3 spells CASTGDSSGANVLTF. The CDR3 coding sequence is TGTGCCAGCACGGGGGACTCCTCTGGGGCCAACGTCCTGACTTTC.

The V gene is TRBV12-5, the J gene TRBJ2-7, with 7 positions matching TRBD2. The CDR3 has 14 residues. The V segment lost 8 bases and the J segment 2 bases; nucleotides outside the gene matches: 9. The germline gives CDR1 LGHNT, CDR2 FRNRAP. Here the CDR3 DNA reads TGTGCTAGTCTTAGCGGGCACCCTCCCTACGAGCAGTACTTC. This codes for CASLSGHPPYEQYF.